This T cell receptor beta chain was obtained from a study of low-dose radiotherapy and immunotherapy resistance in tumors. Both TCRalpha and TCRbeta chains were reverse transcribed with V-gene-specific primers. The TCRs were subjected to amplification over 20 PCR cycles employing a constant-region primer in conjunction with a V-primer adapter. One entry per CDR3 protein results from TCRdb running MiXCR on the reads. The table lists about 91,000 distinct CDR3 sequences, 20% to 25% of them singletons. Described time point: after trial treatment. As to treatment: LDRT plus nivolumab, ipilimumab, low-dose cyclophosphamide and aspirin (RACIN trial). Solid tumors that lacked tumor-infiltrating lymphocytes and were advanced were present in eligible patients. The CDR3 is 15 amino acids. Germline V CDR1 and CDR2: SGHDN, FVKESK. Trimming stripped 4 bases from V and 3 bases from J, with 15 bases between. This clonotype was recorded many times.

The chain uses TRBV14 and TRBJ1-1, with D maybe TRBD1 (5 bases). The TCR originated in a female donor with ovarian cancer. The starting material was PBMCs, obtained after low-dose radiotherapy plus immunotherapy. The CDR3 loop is CASSLHEGSDTEAFF. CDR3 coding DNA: TGTGCCAGCAGCCTCCATGAGGGGTCTGACACTGAAGCTTTCTTT.